Listed below are T cell receptor beta chains from one sample, sequenced in a study of cytomegalovirus exposure and HLA in healthy donors. Repertoires were generated with immunoSEQ multiplex PCR, while TCRdb's copy carries only in-frame clones and drops some. The sample's table shows 45,000 to 55,000 clones. The sequenced material came from PBMCs. Every receptor here comes from a woman in her forties or fifties in good health and CMV-seropositive. CDR3s include the opening cysteine and the closing phenylalanine or tryptophan. D genes are given only for firm matches. Clone size is not always given. Where it is, it says once, few, many or a class for expanded clones.

V gene,D gene,J gene,clone size,CDR3 DNA,CDR3 protein
TRBV2,NA,TRBJ2-7,NA,TGTGCCAGCAAGGGAACAGGGTCATCCTACGAGCAGTACTTC,CASKGTGSSYEQYF
TRBV4-2,TRBD1,TRBJ1-1,NA,TGTGCCAGCAGCCAAGTAGTCGGGACAGGGGGCTACACTGAAGCTTTCTTT,CASSQVVGTGGYTEAFF
TRBV27,NA,TRBJ2-7,NA,TGTGCCAGCAGTCCTCAGGCTCGCTCCTACGAGCAGTACTTC,CASSPQARSYEQYF
TRBV5-1,NA,TRBJ2-7,NA,TGCGCCAGCAGCTTGGCCCCCGGGTCCGAGCAGTACTTC,CASSLAPGSEQYF
TRBV19,NA,TRBJ1-5,NA,TGTGCCAGTAGTATGGAAGGGGCCAGCAATCAGCCCCAGCATTTT,CASSMEGASNQPQHF
TRBV6-5,NA,TRBJ2-7,NA,TGTGCCAGCACCCGGTGGGGCCACGAGCAGTACTTC,CASTRWGHEQYF
TRBV28,NA,TRBJ1-4,NA,TGTGCCAGCAGTAGCGTCGGGTTTGCAACTAATGAAAAACTGTTTTTT,CASSSVGFATNEKLFF
TRBV2,NA,TRBJ2-7,NA,TGTGCCAGCAGTCTCATACGACAGAACTACGAGCAGTACTTC,CASSLIRQNYEQYF
TRBV19,TRBD2,TRBJ2-3,NA,TGTGCCAGTAGAGGAATTTCGGGACTAGCGACGACAGATACGCAGTATTTT,CASRGISGLATTDTQYF
TRBV5-1,NA,TRBJ1-2,NA,TGCGCCAGCACTCCAAGGGGCCAGGGCTATGGCTACACCTTC,CASTPRGQGYGYTF
TRBV4-1,NA,TRBJ2-1,medium-sized,TGCGCCAGCAGCCAACCTCTCCGGGGAAATGAGCAGTTCTTC,CASSQPLRGNEQFF
TRBV18,TRBD1,TRBJ2-7,NA,TGTGCCAGCTCATTGGACAGGGGGCCGTACGAGCAGTACTTC,CASSLDRGPYEQYF
TRBV28,NA,TRBJ1-5,NA,TGTGCCAGCAGTTTATTGGCAGTTTATCAGCCCCAGCATTTT,CASSLLAVYQPQHF
TRBV30,NA,TRBJ1-4,NA,TGTGCCTGGAGTGTACGTAGTGAAAAACTGTTTTTT,CAWSVRSEKLFF
TRBV7-2,TRBD1,TRBJ1-1,NA,TGTGCCAGCAGCTTGCGGGGACAGGGGCCCGCTTCGAACACTGAAGCTTTCTTT,CASSLRGQGPASNTEAFF
TRBV5-1,NA,TRBJ2-1,NA,TGCGCCAGCATTACAGATTGGGCAGGGAATGAGCAGTTCTTC,CASITDWAGNEQFF
TRBV5-6,NA,TRBJ1-1,NA,TGTGCCAGTTACAGAATCCTAACTGAAGCTTTCTTT,CASYRILTEAFF
TRBV5-1,NA,TRBJ2-2,NA,TGCGCCAGCAGCTTGTACGACGCGGGGGCGGGCACCGGGGAGCTGTTTTTT,CASSLYDAGAGTGELFF
TRBV4-2,NA,TRBJ1-1,NA,TGTGCCAGCAGCCAAGGGGCAGTCATGAACACTGAAGCTTTCTTT,CASSQGAVMNTEAFF
TRBV25-1,NA,TRBJ2-3,NA,TGTGCCAGCAGTGCCGAGGGTAGCACAGATACGCAGTATTTT,CASSAEGSTDTQYF
TRBV5-1,TRBD1,TRBJ1-1,NA,TGCGCCAGCAGCTTCCGACAGGGGGCAGACACTGAAGCTTTCTTT,CASSFRQGADTEAFF
TRBV28,NA,TRBJ2-6,NA,TGTGCCAGCAGTTTCCCGTCGGTAGGGACTCCCAAACAAACTGGGGCCAACGTCCTGACTTTC,CASSFPSVGTPKQTGANVLTF
TRBV18,TRBD1,TRBJ2-7,NA,TGTGCCAGCTCACCACCGGACAGGGTCTACGAGCAGTACTTC,CASSPPDRVYEQYF
TRBV5-1,NA,TRBJ1-1,NA,TGCGCCAGCAGCTTGGATGCGTCAGGGGTCACTGAAGCTTTCTTT,CASSLDASGVTEAFF
TRBV11-2,NA,TRBJ2-5,NA,TGTGCCAGCAGCCTAGAGGGACAACTCCAAGAGACCCAGTACTTC,CASSLEGQLQETQYF
TRBV19,TRBD2,TRBJ2-7,NA,TGTGCCAGTAGTCCCCAGCGGGGGTGGAACGAGCAGTACTTC,CASSPQRGWNEQYF
TRBV10-2,NA,TRBJ1-4,NA,TGCGCCAGCAGCGGACTTGGCGAAAAACTGTTTTTT,CASSGLGEKLFF
TRBV18,TRBD1,TRBJ2-5,NA,TGTGCCAGCTCACCAGGGACAGGGGAAGAGCAGTACTTC,CASSPGTGEEQYF
TRBV18,NA,TRBJ1-2,NA,TGTGCCAGCTCACCTGGTGAGAACTATGGCTACACCTTC,CASSPGENYGYTF
TRBV15,NA,TRBJ1-1,NA,TGTGCCACCAGCAGAGGTGGCGGGTACACTGAAGCTTTCTTT,CATSRGGGYTEAFF
TRBV28,NA,TRBJ2-7,NA,TGTGCCAGCCGAAGCGGCTACGAGCAGTACTTC,CASRSGYEQYF
TRBV18,NA,TRBJ1-4,NA,TGTGCCAGCTCACAGGGGGACCGGTCAAAACTGTTTTTT,CASSQGDRSKLFF
TRBV7-9,TRBD1,TRBJ2-3,NA,TGTGCCAGCAGCTTATATGGACAGGGTAACACAGATACGCAGTATTTT,CASSLYGQGNTDTQYF
TRBV6-5,NA,TRBJ1-5,NA,TGTGCCAGCAGTTACGGTCGGGCAGGGGATCAGCCCCAGCATTTT,CASSYGRAGDQPQHF
TRBV4-2,TRBD2,TRBJ2-5,NA,TGTGCCACCCCCCACGCTCCCAGGGGTAGCGGGATGAGGGAAGAGACCCAGTACTTC,CATPHAPRGSGMREETQYF
TRBV15,NA,TRBJ1-3,NA,TGTGCCACCAGCAGAGCTCGGGATGACTCTGGAAACACCATATATTTT,CATSRARDDSGNTIYF
TRBV28,NA,TRBJ1-2,NA,TGTGCCAGCAGTTTAGGCGGCTATGGCTACACCTTC,CASSLGGYGYTF
TRBV5-6,TRBD2,TRBJ2-7,NA,TGTGCCAGCAGCTTTTCCCCGGGAGGGGCGGGGGAGCAGTACTTC,CASSFSPGGAGEQYF
TRBV6-4,TRBD2,TRBJ2-3,NA,TGTGCCAGCAGTGGGATAGCGGGGGGCTCAGATACGCAGTATTTT,CASSGIAGGSDTQYF
TRBV27,NA,TRBJ2-1,NA,TGTGCCAGCAGTTTATCTCTGCGCTCCTACAATGAGCAGTTCTTC,CASSLSLRSYNEQFF
TRBV4-3,TRBD2,TRBJ2-7,NA,TGCGCCAGCAGCCAAGCGTTACCGGGACTAGCGGCGTCCTACGAGCAGTACTTC,CASSQALPGLAASYEQYF
TRBV13,TRBD2,TRBJ2-3,NA,TGTGCCAGCAGCCCGGCGAGCGGGGGGGCCACAGATACGCAGTATTTT,CASSPASGGATDTQYF
TRBV7-2,NA,TRBJ1-1,NA,TGTGCCAGCAGCATAGACAGCCTCTTCGACCCAACAATGAACACTGAAGCTTTCTTT,CASSIDSLFDPTMNTEAFF
TRBV19,NA,TRBJ2-5,NA,TGTGCCAGTAGTATATCCCCTCTACGAGGGACCCAGTACTTC,CASSISPLRGTQYF
TRBV2,NA,TRBJ1-1,NA,TGTGCCAGCAGTGACCCCTCCAACTACAGGGATGGGGACACTGAAGCTTTCTTT,CASSDPSNYRDGDTEAFF
TRBV4-2,NA,TRBJ1-1,NA,TGTGCCAGCAGCCAAGTCCGACGGGAGGGCACTGAAGCTTTCTTT,CASSQVRREGTEAFF
TRBV30,NA,TRBJ1-5,NA,TGTGCCTGGGGACAGTACAATCAGCCCCAGCATTTT,CAWGQYNQPQHF
TRBV18,TRBD1,TRBJ2-7,NA,TGTGCCAGCTCACCATCGGGCAGGGGGATAGACGAGCAGTACTTC,CASSPSGRGIDEQYF
TRBV28,TRBD1,TRBJ1-2,NA,TGTGCCAGCAGTTCTCGGGACAGGCTATTCTATGGCTACACCTTC,CASSSRDRLFYGYTF
TRBV7-9,NA,TRBJ2-1,NA,TGTGCCAGCAGCTTCCCCGGGACTGGCAACAATGAGCAGTTCTTC,CASSFPGTGNNEQFF
TRBV15,TRBD1,TRBJ1-1,NA,TGTGCCACCTCGAAGACAGGGGATACTGAAGCTTTCTTT,CATSKTGDTEAFF
TRBV6-4,NA,TRBJ1-4,NA,TGTGCCAGGAGCCCACAGGATCAGACAGGCCAGAATGAAAAACTGTTTTTT,CARSPQDQTGQNEKLFF
TRBV9,TRBD1,TRBJ2-5,NA,TGTGCCAGCAGCGTAGCTTTCGGGCCAAGGGGGACAGAAGAGACCCAGTACTTC,CASSVAFGPRGTEETQYF